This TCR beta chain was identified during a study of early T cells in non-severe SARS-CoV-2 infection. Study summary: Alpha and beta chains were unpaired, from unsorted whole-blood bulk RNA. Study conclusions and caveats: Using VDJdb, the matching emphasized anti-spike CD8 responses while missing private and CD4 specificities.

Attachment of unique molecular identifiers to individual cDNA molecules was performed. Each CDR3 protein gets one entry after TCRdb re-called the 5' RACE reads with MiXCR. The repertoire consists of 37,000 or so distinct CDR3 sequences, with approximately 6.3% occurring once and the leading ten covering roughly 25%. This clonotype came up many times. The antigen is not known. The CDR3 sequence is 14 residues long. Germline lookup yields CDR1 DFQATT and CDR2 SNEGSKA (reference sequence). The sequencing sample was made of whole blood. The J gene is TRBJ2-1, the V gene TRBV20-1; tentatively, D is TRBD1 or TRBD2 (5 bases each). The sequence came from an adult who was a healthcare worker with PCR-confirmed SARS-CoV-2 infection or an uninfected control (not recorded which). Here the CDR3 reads CSVSGSPSYNEQFF. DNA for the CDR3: TGCAGCGTTTCAGGGAGCCCATCCTACAATGAGCAGTTCTTC.